This entry lists 17 T cell receptor beta chains sequenced from one sample in a study of beta chain features in type 1 diabetes. The sequenced template was cDNA made from the entire isolated RNA. Only in-frame clones appear in the TCRdb table, and some are missing; sequencing was by immunoSEQ multiplex PCR. Found here are about 930,000 clones, roughly 17% of them singletons; the top ten hold 0.02% to 0.03%. Sequencing was performed on naive CD4+ T cells from blood. These receptor sequences come from a woman between 18 and 30 years old in good health.

The chain is built from TRBV5-4 and TRBJ2-6; D unresolved. Germline assignment: CDR1 SGHNT and CDR2 YYREEE (reference sequence). The CDR3 is 15 amino acids. V was clipped by 4 bases and J by 3 bases, with 11 bases between them. This CDR3 reads CASSQGLYGANVLTF. For the CDR3, the DNA is TGTGCCAGCAGCCAAGGTCTATATGGGGCCAACGTCCTGACTTTC.

Worth noting for this clone: Other DNA sequences in the sample encode the same CDR3. The chain joins TRBV29-1 to TRBJ2-7, with TRBD1 matching over 10 bases. The length of the CDR3 is 13 residues. In germline, CDR1 is SQVTM, CDR2 ANQGSEA. With 4 bases clipped from V and 4 bases from J, the junction kept 4 bases outside the gene matches. CDR3 sequence (DNA): TGCAGCGTTGGCTCGGGACAGGGGTACGAGCAGTACTTC. Translation gives CSVGSGQGYEQYF.

J is TRBJ1-2 and V is TRBV28, with D unresolved. The germline V gene encodes CDR1 MDHEN and CDR2 SYDVKM. Trimming pared 5 bases from V and 4 bases from J, leaving 11 bases between. CDR3 length: 13 residues. This CDR3 reads CASSLEGLYGYTF. CDR3 nucleotide sequence: TGTGCCAGCAGTCTAGAAGGGCTCTATGGCTACACCTTC.

The chain combines TRBV6-5 with TRBJ2-1; unclear D gene. V was trimmed by 2 bases and J by 0 bases, leaving 11 bases between them. Germline V lookup: CDR1 MNHEY, CDR2 SVGAGI. The length of the CDR3 is 16 residues. The CDR3 nucleotides are TGTGCCAGCAGTTACGAGGTTCTGAGCTCCTACAATGAGCAGTTCTTC. Translated, it gives CASSYEVLSSYNEQFF.

This clone appeared a few times. The gene calls are TRBV19 and TRBJ2-1; no reliable D call. Trimming stripped 0 bases from V and 7 bases from J, with 16 bases between. CDR3 size: 16 residues. Germline V gene data show CDR1 as LNHDA and CDR2 as SQIVND (reference sequence). The CDR3 protein is CASSIEVVSSRNEQFF. The CDR3 bases are TGTGCCAGTAGTATAGAAGTCGTATCTAGTCGGAATGAGCAGTTCTTC.

The CDR3 DNA sequence: TGTGCCAGCTCACACCGGACTAGCGGGAGCACAGATACGCAGTATTTT. The encoded protein is CASSHRTSGSTDTQYF. The chain carries TRBV18 and TRBJ2-3, with 11 bases that match TRBD2. Trimming at V came to 4 bases and at J to 0 bases, leaving 3 bases not matched to a gene. CDR1 is KGHSH and CDR2 is LQKENI in the germline V gene. The length of the CDR3 is 16 residues.

This clone appeared a few times. Mismatch with germline at one junction end may stem from a read error. V and J are TRBV9 and TRBJ2-1; D not certain. CDR3 size: 15 residues. The V gene's germline CDR1 is SGDLS and CDR2 YYNGEE. The CDR3, as DNA: TGTGCCAGCAGCGTATCGTTGGGCTCCTCCAATGAGCAGTTCTTC. Residues: CASSVSLGSSNEQFF.

V usage is TRBV5-1 and J usage is TRBJ2-7; weak D call: TRBD1 (5 bases). The CDR3 runs 15 residues. Trimming pared 5 bases from V and 4 bases from J, leaving 19 bases between. CDR1 and CDR2 from the germline V gene are SGHRS and YFSETQ. CDR3 region: CASSSATARIYEQYF. The CDR3 region has the DNA TGCGCCAGCAGTTCTGCGACAGCCCGTATTTACGAGCAGTACTTC.

This clone was counted a few times. J is TRBJ2-1 and V is TRBV6-5; 9 positions agree with TRBD1. V shed 5 bases and J 9 bases; nucleotides not matched to a gene: 11. CDR3 length: 15 residues. The germline gives CDR1 MNHEY, CDR2 SVGAGI. The CDR3 DNA is TGTGCCAGCAGTCGCACCGGGACAGGGACGATTGAGCAGTTCTTC. Protein product: CASSRTGTGTIEQFF.

The rearrangement joins TRBV18 to TRBJ1-5, with 7 bases lining up with TRBD1. V gave up 3 bases and J gave up 6 bases; unmatched junction bases: 5. Germline CDR1 and CDR2: KGHSH and LQKENI. CDR3 length equals 14 residues. This chain's CDR3 is CASSPTGDGQPQHF. CDR3 nucleotide sequence: TGTGCCAGCTCACCCACAGGGGACGGTCAGCCCCAGCATTTT.

This clone has a handful of counts. V usage is TRBV5-4 and J usage is TRBJ2-5, with 9 bases matching TRBD1. CDR1 is SGHNT, CDR2 YYREEE, per germline (reference sequence). V dropped 4 bases and J dropped 7; count of bases not matched to a gene: 14. This CDR3 contains 16 residues. The CDR3: CASSLGQGRPRGTQYF. CDR3 nucleotides: TGTGCCAGCAGCCTCGGACAGGGGCGGCCTAGGGGGACCCAGTACTTC.

The table lists this clone with a few counts. This rearrangement joins TRBV10-3 to TRBJ2-1, with 8 bases aligning to TRBD2. In germline, CDR1 is ENHRY, CDR2 SYGVKD. After removal of 2 bases from V and 10 bases from J, the junction contained 7 bases not matched to a gene. The CDR3 runs 14 residues. CDR3 sequence (DNA): TGTGCCATCAGTGAGGGACTAGCTGCTCGGGAGCAGTTCTTC. Protein product: CAISEGLAAREQFF.

The genes are TRBV7-8 and TRBJ1-5; D is unresolved. V lost 1 base to trimming and J lost 11 bases, with 18 bases between them. Germline CDR1 SGHVS, CDR2 FQNEAQ. The CDR3 runs to 15 residues. CDR3 in DNA: TGTGCCAGCAGCTTAGGGCGGGTTCTTTTGGGGACCCAGCATTTT. Its protein is CASSLGRVLLGTQHF. Filled out from reference TRBV7-8 and TRBJ1-5, the complete variable domain reads GAGVSQSPRYKVAKRGQDVALRCDPISGHVSLFWYQQALGQGPEFLTYFQNEAQLDKSGLPSDRFFAERPEGSVSTLKIQRTQQEDSAVYLCASSLGRVLLGTQHFGDGTRLSIL.

V gene TRBV6-5 combines with J gene TRBJ2-1; the D is unclear. Germline V gives CDR1 MNHEY, CDR2 SVGAGI. V dropped 7 bases and J dropped 10 bases, with 11 bases sitting between them. The CDR3 has 11 amino acids. The CDR3 loop is CASTSGREQFF. The CDR3 nucleotides read TGTGCCAGCACGTCGGGCAGAGAGCAGTTCTTC.

This chain links TRBV7-2 with TRBJ2-3; D uncertain. Germline lookup yields CDR1 SGHTA and CDR2 FQGNSA. The CDR3 contains 15 residues. Deletions cut 5 bases from V and 2 bases from J, with 14 bases between. The CDR3: CASSNKIRYTDTQYF. The CDR3 DNA follows: TGTGCCAGCAGCAACAAAATCCGTTACACAGATACGCAGTATTTT.

This clone was seen a handful of times. The chain recombines TRBV5-4 with TRBJ2-1, with unresolved D. V was pared by 1 base and J by 0 bases, with 11 bases between. The V gene's germline CDR1 is SGHNT and CDR2 YYREEE (reference sequence). The CDR3 sequence is 16 residues long. The DNA for the CDR3 is TGTGCCAGCAGCTTGCTAGTCCTGGGCTCCTACAATGAGCAGTTCTTC. Translated, it gives CASSLLVLGSYNEQFF. The full variable domain, its missing parts supplied by reference TRBV5-4 and TRBJ2-1, is ETGVTQSPTHLIKTRGQQVTLRCSSQSGHNTVSWYQQALGQGPQFIFQYYREEENGRGNFPPRFSGLQFPNYSSELNVNALELDDSALYLCASSLLVLGSYNEQFFGPGTRLTVL.

The chain joins TRBV7-2 to TRBJ2-7; no clear D gene. The CDR3 sequence is 12 residues long. V was trimmed by 5 bases and J by 4 bases, leaving 9 bases between them. Germline values: CDR1 SGHTA, CDR2 FQGNSA. The CDR3 spells CASSRFVYEQYF. The CDR3 region has the DNA TGTGCCAGCAGCAGATTCGTATACGAGCAGTACTTC.